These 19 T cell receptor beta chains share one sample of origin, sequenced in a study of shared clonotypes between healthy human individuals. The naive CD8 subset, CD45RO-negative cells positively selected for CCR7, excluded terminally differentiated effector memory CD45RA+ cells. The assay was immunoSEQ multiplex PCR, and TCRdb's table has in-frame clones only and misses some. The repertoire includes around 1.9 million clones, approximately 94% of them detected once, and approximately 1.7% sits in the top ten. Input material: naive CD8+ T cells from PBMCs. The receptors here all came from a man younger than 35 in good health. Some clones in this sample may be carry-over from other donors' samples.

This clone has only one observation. The CDR3 protein is CASSPLTGEETQYF. CDR3 bases: TGTGCCAGCAGCCCACTAACAGGGGAGGAGACCCAGTACTTC. The V call is TRBV7-6, the J call TRBJ2-5, with 7 bases identical to TRBD1. The CDR3 extends over 14 amino acids. CDR1 is SGHVS, CDR2 FNYEAQ, per germline. The J segment lost 5 bases and the V segment lost 5 bases, leaving 8 bases of the junction unmatched. The full variable domain, rest sourced from reference TRBV7-6 and TRBJ2-5, is GAGVSQSPRYKVTKRGQDVALRCDPISGHVSLYWYRQALGQGPEFLTYFNYEAQQDKSGLPNDRFSAERPEGSISTLTIQRTEQRDSAMYRCASSPLTGEETQYFGPGTRLLVL.

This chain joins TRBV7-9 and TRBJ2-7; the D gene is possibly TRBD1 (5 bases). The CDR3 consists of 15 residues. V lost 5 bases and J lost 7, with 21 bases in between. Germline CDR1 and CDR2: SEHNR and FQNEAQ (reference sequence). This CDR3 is CASSPYRGTKGEQYF. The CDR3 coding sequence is TGTGCCAGCAGCCCCTATAGAGGTACGAAGGGGGAGCAGTACTTC.

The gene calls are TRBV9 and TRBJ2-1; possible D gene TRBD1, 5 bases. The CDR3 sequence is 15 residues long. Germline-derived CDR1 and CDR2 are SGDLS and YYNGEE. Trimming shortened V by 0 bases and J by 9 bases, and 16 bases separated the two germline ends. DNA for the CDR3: TGTGCCAGCAGCGTAGGTACTCAGGGTAACAGTGAGCAGTTCTTC. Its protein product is CASSVGTQGNSEQFF. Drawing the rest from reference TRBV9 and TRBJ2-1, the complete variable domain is DSGVTQTPKHLITATGQRVTLRCSPRSGDLSVYWYQQSLDQGLQFLIQYYNGEERAKGNILERFSAQQFPDLHSELNLSSLELGDSALYFCASSVGTQGNSEQFFGPGTRLTVL.

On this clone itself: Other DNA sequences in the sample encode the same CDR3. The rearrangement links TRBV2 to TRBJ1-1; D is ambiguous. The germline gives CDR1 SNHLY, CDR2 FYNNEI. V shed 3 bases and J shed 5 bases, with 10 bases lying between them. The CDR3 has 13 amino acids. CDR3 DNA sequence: TGTGCCAGCAGTGAGGGCAGACTGACTGAAGCTTTCTTT. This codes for CASSEGRLTEAFF. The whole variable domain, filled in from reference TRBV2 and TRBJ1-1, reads EPEVTQTPSHQVTQMGQEVILRCVPISNHLYFYWYRQILGQKVEFLVSFYNNEISEKSEIFDDQFSVERPDGSNFTLKIRSTKLEDSAMYFCASSEGRLTEAFFGQGTRLTVV.

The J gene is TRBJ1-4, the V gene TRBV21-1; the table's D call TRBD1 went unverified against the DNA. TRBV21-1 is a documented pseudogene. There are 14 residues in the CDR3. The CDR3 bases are TGTGCCAGCGGACAGGGGCTGGAGCAGGAAAAACTGTTTTTT. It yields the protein CASGQGLEQEKLFF.

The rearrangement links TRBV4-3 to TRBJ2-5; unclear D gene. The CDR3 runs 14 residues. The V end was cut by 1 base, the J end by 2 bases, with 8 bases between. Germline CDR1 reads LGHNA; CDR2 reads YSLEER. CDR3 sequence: CASSQALGQETQYF. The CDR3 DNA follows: TGCGCCAGCAGCCAAGCTCTAGGGCAAGAGACCCAGTACTTC.

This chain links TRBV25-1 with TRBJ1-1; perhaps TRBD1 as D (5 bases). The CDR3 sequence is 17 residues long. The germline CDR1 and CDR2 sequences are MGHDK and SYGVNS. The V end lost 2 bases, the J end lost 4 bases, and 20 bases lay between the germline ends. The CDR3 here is CASSEGLPGALGTEAFF. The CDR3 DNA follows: TGTGCCAGCAGTGAAGGGCTGCCTGGGGCCCTCGGCACTGAAGCTTTCTTT.

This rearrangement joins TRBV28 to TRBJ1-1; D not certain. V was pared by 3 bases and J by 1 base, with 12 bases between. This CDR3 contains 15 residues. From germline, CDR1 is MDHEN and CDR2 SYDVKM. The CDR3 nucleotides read TGTGCCAGCAGTTTTCGGTCTGGGTGGAACACTGAAGCTTTCTTT. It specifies CASSFRSGWNTEAFF.

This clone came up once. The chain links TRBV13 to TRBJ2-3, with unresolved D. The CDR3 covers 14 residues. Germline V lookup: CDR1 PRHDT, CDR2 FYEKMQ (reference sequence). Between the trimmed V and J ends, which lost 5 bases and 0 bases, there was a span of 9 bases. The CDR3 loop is CASSPPSSTDTQYF. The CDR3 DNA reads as TGTGCCAGCAGCCCCCCGTCTAGCACAGATACGCAGTATTTT.

The CDR3 DNA reads TGTGCCAGCAGTCCGTCGCCAAGTAAGGGGCGCGAGCAGTACTTC. This encodes CASSPSPSKGREQYF. The V gene is TRBV7-9, the J gene TRBJ2-7, with D possibly matching TRBD1 (5 bases). The germline V gene encodes CDR1 SEHNR and CDR2 FQNEAQ (reference sequence). V was trimmed by 6 bases and J by 6 bases, leaving 21 bases between them. The CDR3 runs 15 residues.

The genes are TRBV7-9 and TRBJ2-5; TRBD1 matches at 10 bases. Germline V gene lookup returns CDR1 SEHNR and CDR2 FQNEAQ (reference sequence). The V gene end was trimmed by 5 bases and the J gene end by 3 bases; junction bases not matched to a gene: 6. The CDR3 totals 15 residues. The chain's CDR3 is CASSPGTGVEETQYF. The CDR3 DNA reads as TGTGCCAGCAGCCCCGGGACAGGGGTGGAAGAGACCCAGTACTTC.

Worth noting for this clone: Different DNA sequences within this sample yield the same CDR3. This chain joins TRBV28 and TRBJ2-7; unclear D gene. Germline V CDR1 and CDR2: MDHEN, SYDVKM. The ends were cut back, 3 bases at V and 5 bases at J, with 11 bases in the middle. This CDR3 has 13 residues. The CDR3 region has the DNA TGTGCCAGCAGTTTGGGTCAGGTGAACGAGCAGTACTTC. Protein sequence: CASSLGQVNEQYF.

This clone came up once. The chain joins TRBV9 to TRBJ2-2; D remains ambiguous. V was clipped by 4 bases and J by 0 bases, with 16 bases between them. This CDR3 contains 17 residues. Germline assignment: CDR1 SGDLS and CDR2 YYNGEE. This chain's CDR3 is CASSPWLKGANTGELFF. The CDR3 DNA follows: TGTGCCAGCAGCCCGTGGCTTAAGGGTGCGAACACCGGGGAGCTGTTTTTT.

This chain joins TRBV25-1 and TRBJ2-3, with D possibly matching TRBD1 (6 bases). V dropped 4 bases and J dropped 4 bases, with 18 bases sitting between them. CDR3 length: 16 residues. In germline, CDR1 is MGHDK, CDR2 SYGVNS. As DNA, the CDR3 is TGTGCCAGCAGTGTTCCAGCCAGGGGAGTCTCAGATACGCAGTATTTT. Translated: CASSVPARGVSDTQYF.

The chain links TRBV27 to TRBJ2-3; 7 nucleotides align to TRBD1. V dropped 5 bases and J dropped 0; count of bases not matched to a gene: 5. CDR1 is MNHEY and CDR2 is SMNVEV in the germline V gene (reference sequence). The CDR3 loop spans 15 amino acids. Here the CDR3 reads CASSERDSSTDTQYF. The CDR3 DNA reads TGTGCCAGCAGTGAAAGGGACAGCAGCACAGATACGCAGTATTTT.

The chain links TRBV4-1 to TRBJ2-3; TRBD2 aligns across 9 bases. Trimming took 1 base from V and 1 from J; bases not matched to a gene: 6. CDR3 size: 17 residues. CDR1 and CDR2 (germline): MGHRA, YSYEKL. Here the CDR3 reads CASSQVRREGGTDTQYF. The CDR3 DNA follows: TGCGCCAGCAGCCAAGTGAGGCGGGAGGGGGGCACAGATACGCAGTATTTT.

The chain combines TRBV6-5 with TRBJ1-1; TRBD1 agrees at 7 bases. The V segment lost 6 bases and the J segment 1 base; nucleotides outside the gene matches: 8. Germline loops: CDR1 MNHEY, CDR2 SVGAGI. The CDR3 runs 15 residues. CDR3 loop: CASRQNRGRNTEAFF. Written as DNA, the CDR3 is TGTGCCAGCAGGCAAAACAGGGGTAGGAACACTGAAGCTTTCTTT.

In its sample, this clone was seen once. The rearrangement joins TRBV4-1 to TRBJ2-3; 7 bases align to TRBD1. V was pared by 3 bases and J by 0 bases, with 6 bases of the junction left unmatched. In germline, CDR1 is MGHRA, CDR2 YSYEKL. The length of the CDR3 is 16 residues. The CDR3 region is CASSQQDRSSTDTQYF. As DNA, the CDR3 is TGCGCCAGCAGCCAGCAGGACAGGTCTAGCACAGATACGCAGTATTTT.

CDR3 loop: CASSLAYAGAQIYEQYF. DNA of the CDR3: TGTGCCAGCAGCTTAGCGTACGCGGGGGCGCAGATCTACGAGCAGTACTTC. This sequence joins TRBV7-2 and TRBJ2-7; D possibly corresponds to TRBD2 (7 bases). CDR3 length: 17 amino acids. V was shortened by 0 bases and J by 3 bases, with 18 bases between the two germline ends. Germline V gene sequence: CDR1 SGHTA, CDR2 FQGNSA.